The text below deals with one T cell receptor beta chain. Read sequence stops 3 residues before the CDR3 end, and the germline J gene provides the missing end. The sample contains more than one DNA sequence encoding this CDR3. This CDR3 has 14 amino acids. Between the trimmed V and J ends, which lost 0 bases and 4 bases, there was a span of 5 bases. Germline values: CDR1 SGHNT, CDR2 YYREEE (reference sequence). The data were obtained in a study of T cells in women clearing cervical HPV infection. Measured with immunoSEQ multiplex PCR; TCRdb has only the in-frame clones, and not every one. The sample features fewer than 50,000 clones, with 6.5% to 8.5% in its top ten.

V gene TRBV5-4 combines with J gene TRBJ1-6, with D unclear. The clonotype comes from a woman aged 18 to 75 with a cervical HPV16 infection that either progressed to CIN3+ or cleared (not recorded which). The sequencing input was blood buffy coat. The CDR3 spells CASSLGQYNSPLHF. The DNA read from the CDR3 is TGTGCCAGCAGCTTGGGCCAGTATAATTCACCC.